The 21 T cell receptor beta chains below all came from one sample that was sequenced in a study of T cell repertoires in cytomegalovirus infection. TCRdb redid the calling of the reads with MiXCR, one entry per CDR3 protein. This sample has around 130,000 distinct CDR3 sequences, with roughly 9% found just once. Specimen: PBMCs. The receptors were gathered from a human donor in good health (CMV status not recorded). Some clones in this sample may be carry-over from other donors' samples.

A few counts support this clonotype. V usage is TRBV7-9 and J usage is TRBJ2-1, with TRBD2 matching 16 bases. Looked up from germline, CDR1 is SEHNR and CDR2 is FQNEAQ (reference sequence). The CDR3 is 19 residues long. V shed 6 bases and J 2 bases; nucleotides not matched to a gene: 10. CDR3 bases: TGTGCCAGCAGTTACCCCGGGACTAGCGGGAGGGAACCCTACAATGAGCAGTTCTTC. This gives the protein CASSYPGTSGREPYNEQFF.

This clonotype was observed many times. This chain connects TRBV25-1 to TRBJ2-7; the D is unclear. The CDR3 consists of 12 residues. V was cut by 5 bases and J by 6 bases, with 11 bases left in between. Germline-derived CDR1 and CDR2 are MGHDK and SYGVNS. For the CDR3, the DNA is TGTGCCAGCAGTCCCCCCGTCGGCGAGCAGTACTTC. Encoded protein: CASSPPVGEQYF.

The count of this clonotype is one. The missing conserved phenylalanine or tryptophan at the end of this CDR3 makes a read error likely. The chain joins TRBV29-1 to TRBJ2-1; 14 bases align to TRBD2. CDR3 length equals 17 residues. Unmatched junction bases numbered 11, after V lost 4 bases and J lost 6 bases. The germline CDR1 and CDR2 sequences are SQVTM and ANQGSEA. CDR3 sequence: CSVGGTSGGRPLNEQFS. CDR3 bases: TGCAGCGTTGGAGGGACTAGCGGGGGCAGGCCCCTCAATGAGCAGTTCTCC.

This clonotype was seen at least ten times. The chain links TRBV28 to TRBJ2-2; TRBD2 agrees at 15 bases. CDR3 size: 18 residues. The germline V gene has CDR1 MDHEN and CDR2 SYDVKM. J lost 4 bases, V lost 4 bases, and 7 bases had no gene match. The CDR3 nucleotides read TGTGCCAGCAGTTCCGGCGGACTAGCGGGGGGGCCCACCGGGGAGCTGTTTTTT. This sequence encodes CASSSGGLAGGPTGELFF.

Ten or more counts support this clonotype. V is TRBV7-2 and J is TRBJ1-2; D might be TRBD1 (5 bases). The CDR3 has 14 residues. The V gene lost 5 bases and the J gene lost 5 bases, with 15 bases spanning the gap. Germline V gives CDR1 SGHTA, CDR2 FQGNSA. In DNA, the CDR3 is TGTGCCAGCAGCCCTGGCAGGGACCTTTATGGCTACACCTTC. This gives the protein CASSPGRDLYGYTF.

This chain links TRBV28 with TRBJ1-5; D is unclear. CDR1 and CDR2 from the germline V gene are MDHEN and SYDVKM. This CDR3 spans 13 amino acids. V lost 8 bases to trimming and J lost 6 bases, with 14 bases between them. Here the CDR3 reads CASLDPTGQPQHF. The CDR3 DNA follows: TGTGCCAGCCTGGACCCCACGGGTCAGCCCCAGCATTTT.

The CDR3 is CAGWGGDEQYF. CDR3 in DNA: TGTGCCGGATGGGGAGGGGACGAGCAGTACTTC. The chain joins TRBV2 to TRBJ2-7; 7 positions agree with TRBD2. Germline V lookup: CDR1 SNHLY, CDR2 FYNNEI. The CDR3 contains 11 residues. Trimming cost V 11 bases and J 5 bases; bases outside gene matches: 6.

This clonotype was counted many times. The V call is TRBV19, the J call TRBJ1-2; D is undetermined. Germline V lookup: CDR1 LNHDA, CDR2 SQIVND (reference sequence). This CDR3 region has 12 residues. Deletions cut 7 bases from V and 3 bases from J, with 9 bases between. As DNA, the CDR3 is TGTGCCAGTAATTTGGGTGACTATGGCTACACCTTC. Protein sequence: CASNLGDYGYTF. Supplemented by reference TRBV19 and TRBJ1-2, the full variable domain reads DGGITQSPKYLFRKEGQNVTLSCEQNLNHDAMYWYRQDPGQGLRLIYYSQIVNDFQKGDIAEGYSVSREKKESFPLTVTSAQKNPTAFYLCASNLGDYGYTFGSGTRLTVV.

This chain joins TRBV2 and TRBJ1-2; 9 nucleotides agree with TRBD1. V lost 3 bases, J lost 7 bases, and 6 bases stayed unmatched. CDR3 length: 14 amino acids. Germline V lookup: CDR1 SNHLY, CDR2 FYNNEI. The DNA for the CDR3 is TGTGCCAGCAGTGAGAACAGGGGGCATGGTGGCTACACCTTC. It is translated as CASSENRGHGGYTF.

Ten or more counts support this clonotype. The chain is built from TRBV28 and TRBJ1-1, with 9 bases lining up with TRBD1. With 7 bases clipped from V and 2 bases from J, the junction kept 5 bases outside the gene matches. The germline gives CDR1 MDHEN, CDR2 SYDVKM. The CDR3 extends over 14 amino acids. CDR3 DNA sequence: TGTGCCAGCAAACTGACAGGGGGAAACACTGAAGCTTTCTTT. It yields the protein CASKLTGGNTEAFF.

This clonotype was detected many times. V gene TRBV19 combines with J gene TRBJ1-1; tentative D call: TRBD1 (5 bases). Germline values: CDR1 LNHDA, CDR2 SQIVND (reference sequence). This CDR3 comprises 13 residues. The V end was cut by 5 bases, the J end by 5 bases, with 12 bases between. The CDR3 coding sequence is TGTGCCAGTAGTGAGGACGGGACGACTGAAGCTTTCTTT. Amino acid sequence: CASSEDGTTEAFF.

This clonotype was counted many times. This sequence joins TRBV7-8 and TRBJ1-4, with D hard to call. Per the germline V gene, CDR1 is SGHVS and CDR2 is FQNEAQ. The CDR3 runs to 14 residues. Trimming removed 5 bases from V and 7 bases from J, with 14 bases in between. CDR3 DNA sequence: TGTGCCAGCAGCCACCACGAATACAGTGAAAAACTGTTTTTT. Its translation is CASSHHEYSEKLFF.

This clonotype has a count of ten or more. The chain carries TRBV7-2 and TRBJ1-1; D is possibly TRBD1 (6 bases). The V and J ends lost 5 bases and 4 bases respectively, with 11 bases between them. The CDR3 loop spans 13 amino acids. The germline V gene encodes CDR1 SGHTA and CDR2 FQGNSA. The CDR3 region is CASSVYRVTEAFF. Written as DNA, the CDR3 is TGTGCCAGCAGCGTATACAGGGTCACTGAAGCTTTCTTT.

This clonotype has at least ten counts. The rearrangement uses TRBV20-1 and TRBJ1-5, with 7 bases identical to TRBD1. Trimming at V came to 7 bases and at J to 6 bases, leaving 12 bases not matched to a gene. Germline lookup yields CDR1 DFQATT and CDR2 SNEGSKA (reference sequence). The CDR3 covers 14 residues. CDR3 sequence (DNA): TGCAGTGTCGGGCCCGGACAGGCCGGTCAGCCCCAGCATTTT. Protein: CSVGPGQAGQPQHF.

This clonotype has a handful of counts. This sequence joins TRBV2 and TRBJ1-2; D unclear. V was clipped by 6 bases and J by 7 bases, with 18 bases between them. Germline values: CDR1 SNHLY, CDR2 FYNNEI. This CDR3 has 14 amino acids. The CDR3 protein is CASRASGRTFGYTF. CDR3 sequence (DNA): TGTGCCAGCAGAGCTTCCGGACGCACGTTTGGCTACACCTTC.

There are many counts of this clonotype. This chain joins TRBV7-3 and TRBJ2-7; D uncertain. V lost 2 bases and J 8 bases, leaving 10 bases between the germline ends. The CDR3 is made up of 12 amino acids. CDR1 is SGHTA and CDR2 is FQGTGA in the germline V gene. CDR3 loop: CASSLGSSQQYF. In DNA, the CDR3 is TGTGCCAGCAGCTTAGGTTCAAGTCAGCAGTACTTC.

This clonotype has more than one count but fewer than ten. The rearrangement uses TRBV6-8 and TRBJ1-1; D uncertain. Per germline, CDR1 MNHGY and CDR2 SAAAGT. The germline V and J ends were trimmed by 0 bases and 4 bases, with 9 bases remaining between them. The CDR3 spans 14 residues. CDR3: CASSYSGKATEAFF. In nucleotides, the CDR3 is TGTGCCAGCAGTTACTCAGGGAAGGCCACTGAAGCTTTCTTT.

This clonotype was detected many times. The chain joins TRBV20-1 to TRBJ1-6, with a weak D call TRBD1 (5 bases). The germline V and J ends were trimmed by 5 bases and 9 bases, with 23 bases remaining between them. This CDR3 region has 16 residues. Germline V lookup: CDR1 DFQATT, CDR2 SNEGSKA (reference sequence). This CDR3 is CSARGRYKSPGSPLHF. The CDR3 nucleotides read TGCAGTGCTCGGGGACGTTATAAGTCACCGGGTTCACCCCTCCACTTT.

This clonotype was counted only a few times. The J gene is TRBJ2-7, the V gene TRBV2; TRBD2 agrees at 11 bases. V shed 7 bases, J shed 4 bases, and the junction held 6 bases outside the gene matches. This CDR3 has 14 residues. Germline V CDR1 and CDR2: SNHLY, FYNNEI. CDR3 in DNA: TGTGCCAGCACCGGTAGCGGGGGGGCATACGAGCAGTACTTC. Protein: CASTGSGGAYEQYF.

As regards this clonotype: The junction and the germline gene differ at one end; a read error may be behind it. This CDR3 is CSSSLWGRRGGGDTQYF. For the CDR3, the DNA is TGTTCCAGCAGCTTATGGGGGCGGCGGGGGGGCGGAGATACGCAGTATTTT. V usage is TRBV7-9 and J usage is TRBJ2-3; TRBD2 agrees at 9 bases. This CDR3 has 17 residues. Looked up from germline, CDR1 is SEHNR and CDR2 is FQNEAQ (reference sequence).

The sample holds many counts of this clonotype. The rearrangement links TRBV5-4 to TRBJ2-2, with 7 bases aligning to TRBD2. There are 13 residues in the CDR3. V was clipped by 9 bases and J by 1 base; unmatched bases: 3. Germline V gene lookup returns CDR1 SGHNT and CDR2 YYREEE (reference sequence). This CDR3 is CATREVNTGELFF. Here the CDR3 DNA reads TGTGCCACCCGGGAGGTGAACACCGGGGAGCTGTTTTTT.